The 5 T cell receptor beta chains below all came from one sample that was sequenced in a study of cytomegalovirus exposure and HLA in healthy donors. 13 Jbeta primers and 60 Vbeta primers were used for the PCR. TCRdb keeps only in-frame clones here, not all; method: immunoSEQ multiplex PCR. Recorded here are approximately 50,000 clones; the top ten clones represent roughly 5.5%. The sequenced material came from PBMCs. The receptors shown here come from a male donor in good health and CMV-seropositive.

CDR3 sequence reads: CASSPKYSTEAFF. The CDR3 DNA reads as TGTGCCAGCAGCCCTAAGTATAGCACTGAAGCTTTCTTT. J is TRBJ1-1 and V is TRBV9; no firm D call. Germline CDR1 reads SGDLS; CDR2 reads YYNGEE. V lost 4 bases, J lost 4 bases, and 11 bases lay in between. CDR3 size: 13 residues.

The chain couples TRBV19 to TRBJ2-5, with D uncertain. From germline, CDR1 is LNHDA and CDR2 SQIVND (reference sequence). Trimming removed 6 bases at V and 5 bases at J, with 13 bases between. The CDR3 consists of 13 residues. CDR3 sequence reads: CASSSVQWETQYF. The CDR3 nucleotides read TGTGCCAGTAGCTCAGTTCAGTGGGAGACCCAGTACTTC.

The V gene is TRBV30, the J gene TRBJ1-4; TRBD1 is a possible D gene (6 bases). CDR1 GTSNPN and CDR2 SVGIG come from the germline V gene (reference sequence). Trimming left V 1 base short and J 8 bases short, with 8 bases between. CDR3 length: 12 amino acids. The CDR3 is CAWSARGEKLFF. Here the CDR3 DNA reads TGTGCCTGGAGTGCGAGGGGGGAAAAACTGTTTTTT.

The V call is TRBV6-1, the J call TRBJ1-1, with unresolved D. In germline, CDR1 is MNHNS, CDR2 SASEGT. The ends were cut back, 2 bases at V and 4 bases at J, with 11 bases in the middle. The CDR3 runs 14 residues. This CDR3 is CASSEWESSTEAFF. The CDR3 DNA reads TGTGCCAGCAGTGAATGGGAGAGTTCCACTGAAGCTTTCTTT.

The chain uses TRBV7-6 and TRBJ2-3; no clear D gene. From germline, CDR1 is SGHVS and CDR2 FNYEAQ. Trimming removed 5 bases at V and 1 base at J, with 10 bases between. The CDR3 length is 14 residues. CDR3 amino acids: CASSDNPGTDTQYF. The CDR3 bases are TGTGCCAGCAGCGATAACCCGGGCACAGATACGCAGTATTTT.